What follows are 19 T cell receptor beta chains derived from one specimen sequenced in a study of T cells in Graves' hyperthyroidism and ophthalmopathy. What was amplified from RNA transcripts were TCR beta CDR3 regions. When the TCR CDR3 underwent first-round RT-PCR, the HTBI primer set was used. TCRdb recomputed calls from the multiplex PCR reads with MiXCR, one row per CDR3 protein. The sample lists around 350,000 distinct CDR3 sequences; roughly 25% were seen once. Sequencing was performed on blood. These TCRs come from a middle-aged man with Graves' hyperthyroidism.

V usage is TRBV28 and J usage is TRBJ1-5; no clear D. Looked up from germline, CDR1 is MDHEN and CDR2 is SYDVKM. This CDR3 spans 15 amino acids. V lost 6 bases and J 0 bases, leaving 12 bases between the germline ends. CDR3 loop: CASRPLVGSNQPQHF. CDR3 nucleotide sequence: TGTGCCAGCAGGCCCCTGGTGGGTAGCAATCAGCCCCAGCATTTT.

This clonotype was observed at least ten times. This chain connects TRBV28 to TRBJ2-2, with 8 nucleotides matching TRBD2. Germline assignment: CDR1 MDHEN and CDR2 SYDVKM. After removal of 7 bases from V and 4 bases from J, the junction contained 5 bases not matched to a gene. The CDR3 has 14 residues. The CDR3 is CASTGGRLTGELFF. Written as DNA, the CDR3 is TGTGCCAGCACAGGCGGGAGGCTCACCGGGGAGCTGTTTTTT.

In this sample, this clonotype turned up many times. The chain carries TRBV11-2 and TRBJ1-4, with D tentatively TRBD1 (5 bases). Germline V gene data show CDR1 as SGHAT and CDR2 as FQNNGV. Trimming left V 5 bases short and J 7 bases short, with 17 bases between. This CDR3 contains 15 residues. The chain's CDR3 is CASSLNTGRAEKLFF. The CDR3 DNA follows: TGTGCCAGCAGCCTAAACACGGGGCGCGCTGAAAAACTGTTTTTT.

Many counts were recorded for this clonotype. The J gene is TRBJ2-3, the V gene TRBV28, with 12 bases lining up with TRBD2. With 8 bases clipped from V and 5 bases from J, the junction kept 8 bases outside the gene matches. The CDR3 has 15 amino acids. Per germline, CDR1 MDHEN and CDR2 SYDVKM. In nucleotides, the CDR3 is TGTGCCAGCCTTGGACTAGCGGGAAATATAGATACGCAGTATTTT. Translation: CASLGLAGNIDTQYF. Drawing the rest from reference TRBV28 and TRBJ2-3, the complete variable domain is DVKVTQSSRYLVKRTGEKVFLECVQDMDHENMFWYRQDPGLGLRLIYFSYDVKMKEKGDIPEGYSVSREKKERFSLILESASTNQTSMYLCASLGLAGNIDTQYFGPGTRLTVL.

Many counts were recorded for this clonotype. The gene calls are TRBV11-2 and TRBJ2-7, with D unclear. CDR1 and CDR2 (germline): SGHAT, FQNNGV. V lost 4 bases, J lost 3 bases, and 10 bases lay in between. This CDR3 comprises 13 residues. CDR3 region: CASSSLRVYEQYF. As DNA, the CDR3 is TGTGCCAGCAGCTCACTTAGGGTCTACGAGCAGTACTTC.

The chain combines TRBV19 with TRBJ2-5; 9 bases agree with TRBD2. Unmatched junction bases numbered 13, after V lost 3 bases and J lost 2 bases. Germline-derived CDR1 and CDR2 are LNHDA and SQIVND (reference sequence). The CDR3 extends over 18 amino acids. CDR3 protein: CASSIVLAGTAEQETQYF. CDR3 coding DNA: TGTGCCAGTAGTATCGTTCTAGCGGGGACAGCAGAACAAGAGACCCAGTACTTC.

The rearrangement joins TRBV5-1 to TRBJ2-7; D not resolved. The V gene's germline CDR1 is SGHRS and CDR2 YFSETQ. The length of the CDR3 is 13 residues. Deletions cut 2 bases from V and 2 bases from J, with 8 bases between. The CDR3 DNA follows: TGCGCCAGCAGCTTTGATATCGCCTACGAGCAGTACTTC. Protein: CASSFDIAYEQYF.

The CDR3 spells CASSQRITDTQYF. The CDR3 DNA is TGTGCCAGCAGCCAGCGGATCACAGATACGCAGTATTTT. The chain carries TRBV14 and TRBJ2-3, with D uncertain. CDR1 and CDR2 (germline): SGHDN, FVKESK. Trimming cost V 3 bases and J 2 bases, with 6 bases left between them. This CDR3 comprises 13 residues.

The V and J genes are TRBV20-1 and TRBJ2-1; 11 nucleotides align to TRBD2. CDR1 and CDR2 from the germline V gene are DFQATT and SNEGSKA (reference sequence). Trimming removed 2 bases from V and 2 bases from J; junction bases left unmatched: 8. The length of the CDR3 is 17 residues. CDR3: CSARLLGTSGPYNEQFF. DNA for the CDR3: TGCAGTGCTAGACTCCTCGGGACTAGCGGACCCTACAATGAGCAGTTCTTC.

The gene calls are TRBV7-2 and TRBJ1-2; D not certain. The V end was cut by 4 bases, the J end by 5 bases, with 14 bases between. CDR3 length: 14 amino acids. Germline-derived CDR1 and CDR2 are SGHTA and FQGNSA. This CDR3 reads CASSWETWGYGYTF. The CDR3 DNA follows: TGTGCCAGCAGCTGGGAGACCTGGGGATATGGCTACACCTTC.

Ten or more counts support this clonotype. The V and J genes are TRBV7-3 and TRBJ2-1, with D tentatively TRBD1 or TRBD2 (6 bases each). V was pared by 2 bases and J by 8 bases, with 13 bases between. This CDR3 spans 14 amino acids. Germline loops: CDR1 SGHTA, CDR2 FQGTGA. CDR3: CASSLGGLRDEQFF. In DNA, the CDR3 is TGTGCCAGCAGCTTAGGGGGGCTCAGGGATGAGCAGTTCTTC.

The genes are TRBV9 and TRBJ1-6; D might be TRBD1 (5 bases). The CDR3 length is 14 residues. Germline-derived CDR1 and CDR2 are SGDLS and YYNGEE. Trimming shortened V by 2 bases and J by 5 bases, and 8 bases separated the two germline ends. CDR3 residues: CASSVTDHNSPLHF. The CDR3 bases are TGTGCCAGCAGCGTGACAGACCATAATTCACCCCTCCACTTT.

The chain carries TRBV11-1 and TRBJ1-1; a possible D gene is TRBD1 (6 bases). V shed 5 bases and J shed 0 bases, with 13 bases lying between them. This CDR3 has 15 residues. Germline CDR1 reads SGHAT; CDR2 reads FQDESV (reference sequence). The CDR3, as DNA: TGTGCCAGCAGCCCCCGGGGGGCAATGAACACTGAAGCTTTCTTT. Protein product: CASSPRGAMNTEAFF. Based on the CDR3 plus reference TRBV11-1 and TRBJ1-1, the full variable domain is EAEVAQSPRYKITEKSQAVAFWCDPISGHATLYWYRQILGQGPELLVQFQDESVVDDSQLPKDRFSAERLKGVDSTLKIQPAELGDSAMYLCASSPRGAMNTEAFFGQGTRLTVV.

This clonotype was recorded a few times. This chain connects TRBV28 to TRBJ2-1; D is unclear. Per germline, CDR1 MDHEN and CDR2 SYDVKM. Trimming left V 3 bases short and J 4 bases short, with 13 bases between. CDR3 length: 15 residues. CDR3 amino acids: CASSFLRRSYNEQFF. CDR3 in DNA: TGTGCCAGCAGTTTCCTTCGACGGTCTTACAATGAGCAGTTCTTC.

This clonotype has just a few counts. As DNA, the CDR3 is TGTGCCAGCAGTCCGACCACAGCACCCTACGAGCAGTACTTC. Translation gives CASSPTTAPYEQYF. The J gene is TRBJ2-7, the V gene TRBV27; D remains unclear. Trimming left V 5 bases short and J 2 bases short, with 13 bases between. CDR1 is MNHEY, CDR2 SMNVEV, per germline (reference sequence). The CDR3 loop spans 14 amino acids.

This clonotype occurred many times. The CDR3 bases are TGTGCCAGCAGTGGAGGACAGGGAAAGACTGAAGCTTTCTTT. This gives the protein CASSGGQGKTEAFF. This chain joins TRBV6-1 and TRBJ1-1; TRBD1 matches at 8 bases. The J segment lost 5 bases and the V segment lost 4 bases, leaving 6 bases of the junction unmatched. Germline CDR1 and CDR2: MNHNS and SASEGT. The CDR3 has 14 amino acids.

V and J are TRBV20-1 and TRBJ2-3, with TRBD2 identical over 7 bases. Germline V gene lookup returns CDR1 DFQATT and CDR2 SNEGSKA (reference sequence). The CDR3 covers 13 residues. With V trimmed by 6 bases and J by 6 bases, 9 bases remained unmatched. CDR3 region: CSALMGGEDTQYF. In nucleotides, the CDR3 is TGCAGTGCCCTTATGGGGGGGGAGGATACGCAGTATTTT.

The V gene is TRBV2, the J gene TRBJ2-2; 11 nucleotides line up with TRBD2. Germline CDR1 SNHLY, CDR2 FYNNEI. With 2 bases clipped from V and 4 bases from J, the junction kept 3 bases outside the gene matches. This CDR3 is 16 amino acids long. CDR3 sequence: CASSERLAGTTGELFF. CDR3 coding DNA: TGTGCCAGCAGTGAAAGACTAGCGGGAACCACCGGGGAGCTGTTTTTT.

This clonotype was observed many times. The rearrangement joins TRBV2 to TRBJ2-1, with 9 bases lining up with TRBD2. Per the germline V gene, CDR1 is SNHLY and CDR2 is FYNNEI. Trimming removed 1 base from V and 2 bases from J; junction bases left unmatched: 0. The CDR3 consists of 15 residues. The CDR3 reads CASSEGTSAYNEQFF. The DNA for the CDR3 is TGTGCCAGCAGTGAAGGGACTAGCGCCTACAATGAGCAGTTCTTC.